Presented here are 22 T cell receptor beta chains from one specimen sequenced in a study of blood T cell repertoires in COVID-19. TCRdb's table, derived via immunoSEQ multiplex PCR, lists solely in-frame clones and lacks some. The repertoire holds roughly 150,000 clones, with around 82% as singletons. Source material: peripheral blood. All receptors derive from a woman older than 75 with acute or convalescent COVID-19.

This clone was picked up a small number of times. This chain connects TRBV5-1 to TRBJ1-4; a possible D gene is TRBD1 (5 bases). With 3 bases removed from V and 1 base from J, the gap between germline ends came to 10 bases. The V gene's germline CDR1 is SGHRS and CDR2 YFSETQ. The CDR3 is 15 residues long. The CDR3 region is CASSSSGITNEKLFF. In DNA form, the CDR3 reads TGCGCCAGCAGCTCTTCAGGGATAACTAATGAAAAACTGTTTTTT.

This chain connects TRBV7-2 to TRBJ1-1; 8 nucleotides line up with TRBD1. The germline V gene has CDR1 SGHTA and CDR2 FQGNSA. This CDR3 has 17 amino acids. Trimming at V came to 2 bases and at J to 6 bases, leaving 14 bases not matched to a gene. The CDR3 loop is CASSLSAPRQGYSEAFF. The CDR3 region has the DNA TGTGCCAGCAGCTTATCCGCCCCTAGACAGGGGTACTCTGAAGCTTTCTTT. Supplemented by reference TRBV7-2 and TRBJ1-1, the full variable domain reads GAGVSQSPSNKVTEKGKDVELRCDPISGHTALYWYRQSLGQGLEFLIYFQGNSAPDKSGLPSDRFSAERTGGSVSTLTIQRTQQEDSAVYLCASSLSAPRQGYSEAFFGQGTRLTVV.

The chain joins TRBV5-1 to TRBJ2-2; D unclear. V was cut by 0 bases and J by 6 bases, with 9 bases left in between. The CDR3 loop spans 14 amino acids. Looked up from germline, CDR1 is SGHRS and CDR2 is YFSETQ. The CDR3 sequence is CASSLVSHAGELFF. Here the CDR3 DNA reads TGCGCCAGCAGCTTGGTGTCACACGCCGGGGAGCTGTTTTTT.

The chain is built from TRBV7-2 and TRBJ2-3; 9 nucleotides line up with TRBD1. The germline CDR1 and CDR2 sequences are SGHTA and FQGNSA. V lost 5 bases and J lost 4; bases outside the gene matches: 7. The CDR3 runs 15 residues. CDR3 DNA sequence: TGTGCCAGCAGCCAAGACAGGGGGATTTCAGATACGCAGTATTTT. Its protein product is CASSQDRGISDTQYF.

The rearrangement joins TRBV4-1 to TRBJ2-5; TRBD1 is a possible D gene (5 bases). The CDR3 is made up of 15 amino acids. The ends were cut back, 1 base at V and 2 bases at J, with 11 bases in the middle. In germline, CDR1 is MGHRA, CDR2 YSYEKL. The CDR3 loop reads CASSQGAGLQETQYF. The CDR3 DNA follows: TGCGCCAGCAGCCAAGGGGCAGGGCTGCAAGAGACCCAGTACTTC.

The chain employs TRBV7-2 and TRBJ1-1; a weak D match, TRBD1 (5 bases). Germline V gene data show CDR1 as SGHTA and CDR2 as FQGNSA. The CDR3 extends over 14 amino acids. The V end lost 3 bases, the J end lost 5 bases, and 13 bases lay between the germline ends. The CDR3 nucleotides read TGTGCCAGCAGCTTCATCGGGGGTGATACTGAAGCTTTCTTT. It specifies CASSFIGGDTEAFF.

The chain employs TRBV30 and TRBJ1-5; D perhaps matches TRBD1 (5 bases). This CDR3 is built from 13 residues. CDR1 GTSNPN and CDR2 SVGIG come from the germline V gene (reference sequence). Trimming shortened V by 4 bases and J by 2 bases, and 9 bases separated the two germline ends. The CDR3 protein is CAWKGSGNQPQHF. CDR3 nucleotides: TGTGCCTGGAAGGGGTCGGGCAATCAGCCCCAGCATTTT.

This clone occurred once. The V gene is TRBV5-1, the J gene TRBJ2-1; 9 bases are shared with TRBD2. V lost 3 bases to trimming and J lost 0 bases; unmatched junction nucleotides: 7. This CDR3 comprises 17 residues. Germline CDR1 reads SGHRS; CDR2 reads YFSETQ. The CDR3 bases are TGCGCCAGCAGCTGGTTAGCGGGAGCTACCTCCTACAATGAGCAGTTCTTC. Amino acids: CASSWLAGATSYNEQFF.

V gene TRBV15 combines with J gene TRBJ2-3, with D perhaps TRBD1 (6 bases). The V gene lost 3 bases and the J gene lost 0 bases, with 13 bases spanning the gap. The CDR3 has 16 residues. Germline V gene sequence: CDR1 LNHNV, CDR2 YYDKDF (reference sequence). CDR3 sequence (DNA): TGTGCCACCAGCAGGGGGGCGCACAGAAGCACAGATACGCAGTATTTT. Its translation is CATSRGAHRSTDTQYF.

The V gene is TRBV7-9, the J gene TRBJ1-4; the D is unclear. The CDR3 sequence is 15 residues long. Trimming left V 1 base short and J 7 bases short, with 13 bases between. Germline CDR1 and CDR2: SEHNR and FQNEAQ (reference sequence). The CDR3 reads CASSLGISATEKLFF. CDR3 nucleotides: TGTGCCAGCAGCTTAGGTATATCTGCTACTGAAAAACTGTTTTTT.

The chain uses TRBV5-6 and TRBJ2-4; 7 bases line up with TRBD2. Losses at the gene ends were 4 bases for V and 6 bases for J; bases not matched to a gene: 10. Per the germline V gene, CDR1 is SGHDT and CDR2 is YYEEEE. The CDR3 contains 15 residues. CDR3 amino acids: CASSGLWEGGNIQYF. DNA for the CDR3: TGTGCCAGCAGCGGACTTTGGGAGGGAGGAAACATTCAGTACTTC.

The V call is TRBV7-2, the J call TRBJ2-7; D not certain. Germline lookup yields CDR1 SGHTA and CDR2 FQGNSA. V shed 4 bases and J shed 2 bases, with 12 bases lying between them. The CDR3 length is 14 residues. CDR3 nucleotide sequence: TGTGCCAGCAGCTCCCCTCCCCTTACCTACGAGCAGTACTTC. It translates to CASSSPPLTYEQYF.

This clone turned up a few times. CDR3: CASSTRKDYGYTF. CDR3 DNA: TGTGCCAGCAGCACGAGGAAGGACTATGGCTACACCTTC. This chain connects TRBV7-8 to TRBJ1-2; D gene unclear. CDR1 is SGHVS, CDR2 FQNEAQ, per germline. The CDR3 sequence is 13 residues long. V was pared by 5 bases and J by 3 bases, with 10 bases between.

The genes are TRBV6-5 and TRBJ1-1; weak D call: TRBD1 (5 bases). Germline values: CDR1 MNHEY, CDR2 SVGAGI. This CDR3 contains 15 residues. V was clipped by 7 bases and J by 4 bases, with 19 bases between them. The CDR3 region is CASTPYDSRSTEAFF. The CDR3 DNA is TGTGCCAGCACCCCGTACGACAGTCGATCCACTGAAGCTTTCTTT.

This chain connects TRBV9 to TRBJ1-1; no definite D call. The CDR3 length is 13 residues. Germline assignment: CDR1 SGDLS and CDR2 YYNGEE. Trimming shortened V by 4 bases and J by 5 bases, and 12 bases separated the two germline ends. The CDR3 is CASSLSRGTEAFF. The CDR3, as DNA: TGTGCCAGCAGCTTATCCCGGGGAACTGAAGCTTTCTTT.

The genes are TRBV7-2 and TRBJ1-5; 7 positions match TRBD1. The germline V gene has CDR1 SGHTA and CDR2 FQGNSA. The CDR3 is 17 amino acids. The trim removed 1 base at V and 0 bases at J, leaving 6 bases unmatched. CDR3 coding DNA: TGTGCCAGCAGCTTAGTAACAGGGGCGTATAGCAATCAGCCCCAGCATTTT. Translation gives CASSLVTGAYSNQPQHF.

This clone was observed at least ten times. The V and J genes are TRBV30 and TRBJ2-7; perhaps TRBD2 as D (6 bases). V shed 1 base and J shed 1 base, with 11 bases lying between them. Germline V gives CDR1 GTSNPN, CDR2 SVGIG (reference sequence). The CDR3 extends over 14 amino acids. The chain's CDR3 is CAWSGGGKSYEQYF. DNA for the CDR3: TGTGCCTGGAGTGGAGGAGGGAAATCCTACGAGCAGTACTTC.

Here the CDR3 reads CASSLGGQTERGYTF. The CDR3 DNA is TGCGCCAGCAGCTTGGGTGGACAGACAGAACGTGGCTACACCTTC. V gene TRBV5-1 combines with J gene TRBJ1-2, with D perhaps TRBD1 (6 bases). The V end was cut by 0 bases, the J end by 7 bases, with 16 bases between. Germline lookup yields CDR1 SGHRS and CDR2 YFSETQ. The CDR3 is made up of 15 amino acids. The full variable domain, in which reference TRBV5-1 and TRBJ1-2 provide the parts outside the CDR3, is KAGVTQTPRYLIKTRGQQVTLSCSPISGHRSVSWYQQTPGQGLQFLFEYFSETQRNKGNFPGRFSGRQFSNSRSEMNVSTLELGDSALYLCASSLGGQTERGYTFGSGTRLTVV.

For the CDR3, the DNA is TGTGCCAGCAGCCCGAGGTCTCCGGGGGCAACTAATGAAAAACTGTTTTTT. It specifies CASSPRSPGATNEKLFF. The chain recombines TRBV27 with TRBJ1-4, with a weak D call TRBD1 (5 bases). Germline values: CDR1 MNHEY, CDR2 SMNVEV (reference sequence). This CDR3 spans 17 amino acids. V lost 6 bases and J 0 bases, leaving 17 bases between the germline ends. The entire variable domain, with the rest obtained from reference TRBV27 and TRBJ1-4, is as follows: EAQVTQNPRYLITVTGKKLTVTCSQNMNHEYMSWYRQDPGLGLRQIYYSMNVEVTDKGDVPEGYKVSRKEKRNFPLILESPSPNQTSLYFCASSPRSPGATNEKLFFGSGTQLSVL.

The V gene is TRBV9, the J gene TRBJ2-2, with TRBD2 matching over 10 bases. V gave up 2 bases and J gave up 7 bases; unmatched junction bases: 5. The CDR3 has 15 residues. Germline CDR1 reads SGDLS; CDR2 reads YYNGEE. CDR3 sequence (DNA): TGTGCCAGCAGCGTTAGCGGGGGGCCAATCGGGGAGCTGTTTTTT. This sequence encodes CASSVSGGPIGELFF.

V usage is TRBV13 and J usage is TRBJ2-7; 7 bases are a match to TRBD1. Germline-derived CDR1 and CDR2 are PRHDT and FYEKMQ (reference sequence). J gave up 2 bases and V 3 bases, and 4 bases lay outside the gene matches. The CDR3 loop spans 14 amino acids. The CDR3 nucleotides read TGTGCCAGCAGCTTTACGGGACAGACCTACGAGCAGTACTTC. This gives the protein CASSFTGQTYEQYF.

This clone has only a few counts. Within the sample, other DNA sequences also encode this same CDR3. The chain is built from TRBV3-1 (or the pseudogene TRBV3-2) and TRBJ1-3; the D is unclear. The CDR3 has 15 amino acids. The germline CDR1 and CDR2 sequences are LGHDT and YNNKEL (reference sequence). The V end was cut by 1 base, the J end by 0 bases, with 7 bases between. The CDR3 is CASSQGGSSGNTIYF. The CDR3 nucleotides read TGTGCCAGCAGCCAAGGAGGCAGCTCTGGAAACACCATATATTTT.